The 29 T cell receptor beta chains in this list originate from one sample, sequenced in a study of T cell repertoires in cytomegalovirus infection. Using its own MiXCR run on the reads, TCRdb lists one record per CDR3 protein. The sample has 600,000 to 800,000 distinct CDR3 sequences; roughly 24% are singletons. The sample consisted of CD8+ T cells from PBMCs. All receptors come from a human donor in good health (CMV status not recorded). Some clones in this sample may be carry-over from other donors' samples.

This clonotype has ten or more counts. The gene calls are TRBV28 and TRBJ2-1, with TRBD2 matching 9 bases. CDR3 length: 15 residues. CDR1 is MDHEN and CDR2 is SYDVKM in the germline V gene. V lost 8 bases, J lost 9 bases, and 14 bases stayed unmatched. The CDR3 nucleotides are TGTGCCAGCGGGAGAAGGCGGGGGGGTCTTAGTGAGCAGTTCTTC. Translating it yields CASGRRRGGLSEQFF.

This clonotype was counted many times. This sequence joins TRBV7-8 and TRBJ1-2; no definite D call. The CDR3 is 14 residues long. The germline V gene has CDR1 SGHVS and CDR2 FQNEAQ. Trimming cost V 0 bases and J 5 bases, with 10 bases left between them. The CDR3 DNA reads TGTGCCAGCAGCTTAGCAGCTAACAGATATGGCTACACCTTC. It is translated as CASSLAANRYGYTF. The full variable domain, completed using reference TRBV7-8 and TRBJ1-2, is GAGVSQSPRYKVAKRGQDVALRCDPISGHVSLFWYQQALGQGPEFLTYFQNEAQLDKSGLPSDRFFAERPEGSVSTLKIQRTQQEDSAVYLCASSLAANRYGYTFGSGTRLTVV.

This clonotype was picked up a small number of times. The chain combines TRBV29-1 with TRBJ2-1; no clear D. The ends were cut back, 5 bases at V and 5 bases at J, with 22 bases in the middle. This CDR3 is built from 16 residues. The germline V gene has CDR1 SQVTM and CDR2 ANQGSEA. The CDR3 spells CSVKRRAAPNNNEQFF. CDR3 DNA sequence: TGCAGCGTTAAAAGAAGGGCAGCCCCGAACAACAATGAGCAGTTCTTC.

This chain links TRBV5-5 with TRBJ1-2; D is unresolved. CDR3 length: 11 amino acids. V lost 0 bases, J lost 8 bases, and 5 bases lay in between. Germline values: CDR1 SGHKS, CDR2 YYEKEE (reference sequence). The CDR3 bases are TGTGCCAGCAGCTTGGCTTCCGGCTACACCTTC. Amino acid sequence: CASSLASGYTF. Filled out from reference TRBV5-5 and TRBJ1-2, the complete variable domain reads DAGVTQSPTHLIKTRGQQVTLRCSPISGHKSVSWYQQVLGQGPQFIFQYYEKEERGRGNFPDRFSARQFPNYSSELNVNALLLGDSALYLCASSLASGYTFGSGTRLTVV.

With respect to this clonotype: Germline and junction disagree at one end, which may indicate a read error. The V and J genes are TRBV7-6 and TRBJ1-5, with D possibly being TRBD1 (6 bases). The CDR3 is 14 residues long. The germline V gene encodes CDR1 SGHVS and CDR2 FNYEAQ. CDR3 region: CAGSSGTSDQPQHF. In nucleotides, the CDR3 is TGTGCCGGCAGCTCGGGGACATCCGATCAGCCCCAGCATTTT.

The rearrangement links TRBV20-1 to TRBJ1-2; D uncertain. CDR1 is DFQATT and CDR2 is SNEGSKA in the germline V gene (reference sequence). Trimming pared 0 bases from V and 3 bases from J, leaving 14 bases between. The CDR3 is 15 amino acids. This chain's CDR3 is CSARDPGQSYYGYTF. In DNA form, the CDR3 reads TGCAGTGCTAGAGATCCTGGGCAGTCCTACTATGGCTACACCTTC.

CDR3: CSVSSGGYGYTF. In DNA form, the CDR3 reads TGCAGCGTTAGCTCAGGCGGATATGGCTACACCTTC. The V and J genes are TRBV29-1 and TRBJ1-2; D is ambiguous. Trimming took 5 bases from V and 5 from J, leaving 12 bases between them. The CDR3 covers 12 residues. Germline V gene data show CDR1 as SQVTM and CDR2 as ANQGSEA.

The CDR3, as DNA: TGTGCCAGCAGCTTAGCGACTGCCTACAATGAGCAGTTCTTC. Its protein is CASSLATAYNEQFF. The chain recombines TRBV7-9 with TRBJ2-1; D unclear. The CDR3 runs 14 residues. The V end lost 0 bases, the J end lost 2 bases, and 5 bases lay between the germline ends. Germline V gene lookup returns CDR1 SEHNR and CDR2 FQNEAQ (reference sequence).

This clonotype was seen many times. This sequence joins TRBV7-8 and TRBJ2-5; weak D call: TRBD1 (6 bases). This CDR3 has 16 amino acids. Germline values: CDR1 SGHVS, CDR2 FQNEAQ. The V end was cut by 6 bases, the J end by 2 bases, with 19 bases between. The CDR3 loop is CASSNGPRGNQETQYF. In DNA, the CDR3 is TGTGCCAGCAGTAACGGACCCAGGGGCAATCAAGAGACCCAGTACTTC. The variable domain in full, completed from reference TRBV7-8 and TRBJ2-5, reads GAGVSQSPRYKVAKRGQDVALRCDPISGHVSLFWYQQALGQGPEFLTYFQNEAQLDKSGLPSDRFFAERPEGSVSTLKIQRTQQEDSAVYLCASSNGPRGNQETQYFGPGTRLLVL.

Details on this clonotype: This sequence may be a read error, since a much larger clone differs from it by one base. The chain recombines TRBV7-2 with TRBJ1-2, with D possibly TRBD1 on 5 matching bases. Germline V gene data show CDR1 as SGHTA and CDR2 as FQGNSA. The CDR3 is made up of 15 amino acids. The CDR3: CASSSLGAANYGYSF. The CDR3 bases are TGTGCCAGCAGCTCCCTCGGGGCCGCTAACTATGGCTACTCCTTC.

About this clonotype itself: One base away lies a much larger clone, so this may be a sequencing read error. The chain uses TRBV7-2 and TRBJ1-2; the D is unclear. In germline, CDR1 is SGHTA, CDR2 FQGNSA. The CDR3 covers 14 residues. The CDR3 DNA is TGTGCCAACAGCCCCCAGCGAACTAACTATGGCTACACCTTC. It codes for CANSPQRTNYGYTF.

This clonotype was seen ten or more times. The chain joins TRBV4-1 to TRBJ1-2; D perhaps matches TRBD1 (5 bases). Germline V gene lookup returns CDR1 MGHRA and CDR2 YSYEKL. CDR3 length equals 15 residues. V was shortened by 3 bases and J by 2 bases, with 13 bases between the two germline ends. The CDR3 sequence: CASSQNRLGNYGYTF. The CDR3 bases are TGCGCCAGCAGCCAGAACAGGCTAGGGAACTATGGCTACACCTTC.

This clonotype has more than one count but fewer than ten. This chain joins TRBV29-1 and TRBJ2-3; a possible D gene is TRBD2 (7 bases). The CDR3 covers 13 residues. Trimming removed 7 bases from V and 4 bases from J, with 15 bases in between. Germline assignment: CDR1 SQVTM and CDR2 ANQGSEA. CDR3: CSAEGGVSDTQYF. CDR3 coding DNA: TGCAGCGCCGAGGGGGGGGTATCAGATACGCAGTATTTT.

The table lists this clonotype with many counts. The V gene is TRBV7-2, the J gene TRBJ2-2, with TRBD1 identical over 8 bases. With V trimmed by 5 bases and J by 5 bases, 10 bases remained unmatched. Germline CDR1 and CDR2: SGHTA and FQGNSA. The CDR3 sequence is 16 residues long. The CDR3 protein is CASSRTGTGATGELFF. CDR3 sequence (DNA): TGTGCCAGCAGCCGAACCGGGACAGGTGCTACCGGGGAGCTGTTTTTT.

This sequence joins TRBV4-1 and TRBJ2-7; D might be TRBD1 or TRBD2, each matching 6 bases. CDR3 length: 15 amino acids. Germline V gene data show CDR1 as MGHRA and CDR2 as YSYEKL. Trimming shortened V by 2 bases and J by 4 bases, and 15 bases separated the two germline ends. The CDR3 coding sequence is TGCGCCAGCAGCCAATATCCCGGGGGCGAATACGAGCAGTACTTC. Protein product: CASSQYPGGEYEQYF.

The chain carries TRBV7-6 and TRBJ2-1; D may correspond to TRBD1 or TRBD2 (5 bases each). Germline lookup yields CDR1 SGHVS and CDR2 FNYEAQ. Trimming shortened V by 3 bases and J by 2 bases, and 14 bases separated the two germline ends. CDR3 length equals 16 residues. The CDR3 is CASSLTLGPTYNEQFF. CDR3 in DNA: TGTGCCAGCAGCTTGACTTTGGGACCGACCTACAATGAGCAGTTCTTC.

The rearrangement links TRBV6-6 to TRBJ1-1; D call uncertain. The length of the CDR3 is 15 residues. The V end lost 0 bases, the J end lost 4 bases, and 12 bases lay between the germline ends. The germline V gene has CDR1 MNHNY and CDR2 SVGAGI (reference sequence). The CDR3 nucleotides read TGTGCCAGCAGTTACTCGGTTGACACCCCCACTGAAGCTTTCTTT. Its translation is CASSYSVDTPTEAFF.

This clonotype was found a few times. The V gene is TRBV7-9, the J gene TRBJ2-1, with D tentatively TRBD1 or TRBD2 (5 bases each). The V gene's germline CDR1 is SEHNR and CDR2 FQNEAQ (reference sequence). The CDR3 runs 13 residues. V gave up 5 bases and J gave up 6 bases, with 11 bases separating them. The CDR3 bases are TGTGCCAGCAGCGCTCGGGACGTCAATGAGCAGTTCTTC. Its translation is CASSARDVNEQFF. Full variable domain (outside the CDR3, taken from reference TRBV7-9 and TRBJ2-1): DTGVSQNPRHKITKRGQNVTFRCDPISEHNRLYWYRQTLGQGPEFLTYFQNEAQLEKSRLLSDRFSAERPKGSFSTLEIQRTEQGDSAMYLCASSARDVNEQFFGPGTRLTVL.

This clonotype occurred many times. The chain has TRBV7-3 and TRBJ2-7, with D possibly matching TRBD1 (5 bases). This CDR3 has 16 residues. Germline loops: CDR1 SGHTA, CDR2 FQGTGA. Trimming stripped 2 bases from V and 1 base from J, with 15 bases between. The DNA for the CDR3 is TGTGCCAGCAGCTTAGGGTGTAGGGGCTGGTCCTACGAGCAGTACGTC. This sequence encodes CASSLGCRGWSYEQYV.

The chain combines TRBV7-6 with TRBJ2-1, with 8 positions matching TRBD1. This CDR3 is built from 19 residues. The junction had 14 bases not matched to a gene; V was cut back by 1 base and J by 3 bases. Germline V gene data show CDR1 as SGHVS and CDR2 as FNYEAQ. The CDR3 spells CASSLGLGGRGQFYNEQFF. Written as DNA, the CDR3 is TGTGCCAGCAGCTTAGGCTTGGGTGGCAGGGGGCAGTTCTACAATGAGCAGTTCTTC.

This clonotype turned up a few times. The CDR3 DNA reads TGTGCCAGCAGCCAAGATCTGTTTGAGACCCAGTACTTC. Its protein is CASSQDLFETQYF. This chain links TRBV14 with TRBJ2-5; D unresolved. Per germline, CDR1 SGHDN and CDR2 FVKESK. V was clipped by 0 bases and J by 5 bases, with 7 bases between them. There are 13 residues in the CDR3.

This clonotype was recorded only once. A much larger clone lies one base from this, so it may be a read error. The chain carries TRBV28 and TRBJ1-4, with 8 bases that match TRBD1. The germline gives CDR1 MDHEN, CDR2 SYDVKM. This CDR3 has 16 residues. CDR3 nucleotides: TGTGCCAGCAGTTCTTCAGGGGGCTTCGCTAATGAAAGACTGTTTTTT. Protein product: CASSSSGGFANERLFF.

As concerns this clonotype: The junction departs from the called germline gene at one end, perhaps through a read error. J is TRBJ1-1 and V is TRBV10-3; no clear D. CDR3 size: 11 residues. The germline V gene encodes CDR1 ENHRY and CDR2 SYGVKD. The chain's CDR3 is CAIKEGTKAFF. CDR3 in DNA: TGTGCCATCAAGGAGGGCACTAAAGCTTTCTTT.

V gene TRBV6-5 combines with J gene TRBJ1-3; 9 bases match TRBD1. The CDR3 sequence is 15 residues long. V trimming: 4 bases; J trimming: 2 bases; junction bases outside the gene matches: 3. Germline CDR1 MNHEY, CDR2 SVGAGI. The CDR3 sequence: CASSFGTGTGNTIYF. The CDR3 DNA sequence: TGTGCCAGCAGTTTTGGGACAGGGACTGGAAACACCATATATTTT.

This chain uses TRBV6-2 or TRBV6-3 with TRBJ1-5; tentative D call: TRBD1 (5 bases). CDR3 size: 14 residues. The germline V gene has CDR1 MNHEY and CDR2 SVGEGT. V gave up 6 bases and J gave up 1 base, with 10 bases separating them. The chain's CDR3 is CASSTDISNQPQHF. CDR3 DNA: TGTGCCAGCAGCACGGACATCAGCAATCAGCCCCAGCATTTT.

Many counts were recorded for this clonotype. This sequence joins TRBV4-3 and TRBJ2-1; possible D gene TRBD1, 5 bases. From germline, CDR1 is LGHNA and CDR2 YSLEER. The V gene lost 0 bases and the J gene lost 2 bases, with 11 bases spanning the gap. CDR3 length: 16 amino acids. The DNA for the CDR3 is TGCGCCAGCAGCCAAGATCCGAGACAGCCCTACAATGAGCAGTTCTTC. Its protein product is CASSQDPRQPYNEQFF.

V and J are TRBV20-1 and TRBJ2-2; possibly TRBD2 for D (6 bases). V gave up 3 bases and J gave up 0 bases, with 8 bases separating them. Germline-derived CDR1 and CDR2 are DFQATT and SNEGSKA (reference sequence). The CDR3 length is 14 residues. The chain's CDR3 is CSARDYTNTGELFF. The CDR3 DNA sequence: TGCAGTGCTAGGGACTACACGAACACCGGGGAGCTGTTTTTT.

This clonotype came up a few times. V is TRBV15 and J is TRBJ2-7; D remains ambiguous. There are 14 residues in the CDR3. CDR1 and CDR2 from the germline V gene are LNHNV and YYDKDF (reference sequence). Trimming took 3 bases from V and 0 from J, leaving 9 bases between them. DNA of the CDR3: TGTGCCACCAGCAGGGTCGCATTCTCCTACGAGCAGTACTTC. It is translated as CATSRVAFSYEQYF.

This clonotype was recorded only once. The chain employs TRBV5-1 and TRBJ1-2; no clear D gene. Germline-derived CDR1 and CDR2 are SGHRS and YFSETQ. V shed 0 bases and J shed 7 bases, with 13 bases lying between them. The CDR3 is 14 residues long. CDR3 DNA sequence: TGCGCCAGCAGCTTGGTGGACGCCATTGGTGGCTACACCTTC. Translated, it gives CASSLVDAIGGYTF.